This T cell receptor beta chain stems from a study of T cells in tuberculosis. On the study more broadly: PBMC were archived before or within 7 days of starting treatment.

As to time point: new active TB diagnosis, blood taken before or within 7 days of starting treatment. Measured with immunoSEQ multiplex PCR; TCRdb has only the in-frame clones, and not every one. The data show under 30,000 clones, with 92% seen just once and about 6.8% held by the top ten. The V end was cut by 0 bases, the J end by 1 base, with 12 bases between. This CDR3 region has 16 residues. Per the germline V gene, CDR1 is SGDLS and CDR2 is YYNGEE. The genes are TRBV9 and TRBJ2-3; maybe TRBD2 (7 bases). Sequences were derived from PBMCs, sampled at tuberculosis diagnosis. The clonotype was recovered from an adult with tuberculosis. The CDR3 coding sequence is TGTGCCAGCAGCGTAGGGGAGGGACATCGCACAGATACGCAGTATTTT. Translated: CASSVGEGHRTDTQYF.